This T cell receptor beta chain was recovered during a study of metastatic and nonmetastatic thyroid tumors. Looking at the study overall: The comparison covered peripheral blood and tumor or nodule tissue in malignant and benign thyroid patients.

This clone was seen ten or more times. The CDR3 has 16 residues. V was pared by 0 bases and J by 0 bases, with 9 bases between. From germline, CDR1 is LGHDT and CDR2 YNNKEL (reference sequence). Patients underwent thyroid surgery, and none had received any treatment before it. TCRdb re-called the PCR reads with MiXCR. The sample yields roughly 33,000 clones, about 15% seen once. The rearrangement links TRBV3-1 to TRBJ1-3, with no clear D. The specimen was blood. The clonotype was recovered from a female donor with papillary thyroid cancer or a benign thyroid nodule (not recorded which). Some clones in this sample may be carry-over from other donors' samples. The CDR3 here is CASSQEGSISGNTIYF. CDR3 nucleotide sequence: TGTGCCAGCAGCCAAGAAGGGAGCATCTCTGGAAACACCATATATTTT.